A single TCR beta chain is shown here with its context. Its antigen is as yet unknown. This sample stems from a study of blood T cells in healthy people across ages. Donation came from healthy Caucasian individuals in Russia who were aged about 6 to 95. The amount of total RNA extracted per sample was at least 5 micrograms. The ends were cut back, 0 bases at V and 6 bases at J, with 14 bases in the middle. In germline, CDR1 is LNHNV, CDR2 YYDKDF (reference sequence). This CDR3 is built from 15 residues. Study-level points and caveats: Naive and antigen-experienced cells could not be conclusively compared, given unsorted PBMCs.

For the second PCR, which ran for 7 to 11 cycles, a sample-barcoded 5' primer and a J-beta primer mix were used. Every single cDNA molecule received a tag from a template-switch adaptor with 12 random nucleotides. TCRdb called the 5' RACE reads again in MiXCR, with one record for every CDR3 protein. The sample contains around 500,000 distinct CDR3 sequences, about 45% of which appear only once. V gene TRBV15 combines with J gene TRBJ1-1; D uncertain. Material for sequencing was blood. The TCR comes from a man older than 75 in good health. CDR3 DNA sequence: TGTGCCACCAGCAGAGAACTGGGCGGGAGCGCTGAAGCTTTCTTT. The encoded protein is CATSRELGGSAEAFF. Full variable domain (remainder filled in from reference TRBV15 and TRBJ1-1): DAMVIQNPRYQVTQFGKPVTLSCSQTLNHNVMYWYQQKSSQAPKLLFHYYDKDFNNEADTPDNFQSRRPNTSFCFLDIRSPGLGDTAMYLCATSRELGGSAEAFFGQGTRLTVV.